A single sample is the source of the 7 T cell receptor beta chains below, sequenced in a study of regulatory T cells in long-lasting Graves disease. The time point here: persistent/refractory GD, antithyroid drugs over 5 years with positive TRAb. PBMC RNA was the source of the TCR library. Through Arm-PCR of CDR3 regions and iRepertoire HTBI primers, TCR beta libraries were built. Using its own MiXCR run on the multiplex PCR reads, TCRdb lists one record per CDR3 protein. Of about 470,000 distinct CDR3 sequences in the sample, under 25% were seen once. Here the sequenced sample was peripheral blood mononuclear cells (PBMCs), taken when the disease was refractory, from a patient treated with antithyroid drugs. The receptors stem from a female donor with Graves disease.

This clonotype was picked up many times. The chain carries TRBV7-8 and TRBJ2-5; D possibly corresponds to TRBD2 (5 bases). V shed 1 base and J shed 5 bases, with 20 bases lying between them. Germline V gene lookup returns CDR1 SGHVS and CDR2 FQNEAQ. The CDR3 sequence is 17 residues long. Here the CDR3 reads CASSLVEAGPGVETQYF. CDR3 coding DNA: TGTGCCAGCAGCTTAGTGGAGGCCGGCCCGGGCGTGGAGACCCAGTACTTC. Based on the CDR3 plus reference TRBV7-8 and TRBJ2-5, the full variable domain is GAGVSQSPRYKVAKRGQDVALRCDPISGHVSLFWYQQALGQGPEFLTYFQNEAQLDKSGLPSDRFFAERPEGSVSTLKIQRTQQEDSAVYLCASSLVEAGPGVETQYFGPGTRLLVL.

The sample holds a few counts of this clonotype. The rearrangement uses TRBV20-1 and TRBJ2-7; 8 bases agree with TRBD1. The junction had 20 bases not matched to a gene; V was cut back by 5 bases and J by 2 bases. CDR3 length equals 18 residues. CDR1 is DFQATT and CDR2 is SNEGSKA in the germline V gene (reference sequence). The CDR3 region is CSAAGAGGELLRTYEQYF. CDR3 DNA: TGCAGTGCTGCCGGAGCAGGGGGCGAGTTGTTGAGAACCTACGAGCAGTACTTC.

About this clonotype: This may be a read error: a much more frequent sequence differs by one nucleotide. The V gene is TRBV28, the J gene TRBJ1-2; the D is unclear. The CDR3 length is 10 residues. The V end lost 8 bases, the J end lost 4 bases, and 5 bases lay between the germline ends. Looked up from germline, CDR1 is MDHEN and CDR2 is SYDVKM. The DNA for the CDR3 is TGTGCCAGCGAAGGCTATGGCTACACCTTC. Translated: CASEGYGYTF.

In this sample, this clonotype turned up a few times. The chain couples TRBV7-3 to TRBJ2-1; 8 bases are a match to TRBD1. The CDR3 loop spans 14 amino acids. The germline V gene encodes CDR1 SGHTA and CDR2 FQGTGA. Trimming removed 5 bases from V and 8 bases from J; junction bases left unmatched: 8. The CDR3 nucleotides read TGTGCCAGCAGCCCAGGACAGGGAGGAGATGAGCAGTTCTTC. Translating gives CASSPGQGGDEQFF. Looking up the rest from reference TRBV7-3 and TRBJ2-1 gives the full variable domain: GAGVSQTPSNKVTEKGKYVELRCDPISGHTALYWYRQSLGQGPEFLIYFQGTGAADDSGLPNDRFFAVRPEGSVSTLKIQRTERGDSAVYLCASSPGQGGDEQFFGPGTRLTVL.

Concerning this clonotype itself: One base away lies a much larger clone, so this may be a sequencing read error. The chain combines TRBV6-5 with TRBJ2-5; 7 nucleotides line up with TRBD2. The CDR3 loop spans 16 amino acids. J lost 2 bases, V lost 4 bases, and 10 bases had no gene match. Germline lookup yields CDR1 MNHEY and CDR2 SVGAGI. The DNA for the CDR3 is TGTGCCAGCAGTTTTGCATGGGCAGCGGGGCAAGAGACCCAGTACTTC. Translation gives CASSFAWAAGQETQYF.

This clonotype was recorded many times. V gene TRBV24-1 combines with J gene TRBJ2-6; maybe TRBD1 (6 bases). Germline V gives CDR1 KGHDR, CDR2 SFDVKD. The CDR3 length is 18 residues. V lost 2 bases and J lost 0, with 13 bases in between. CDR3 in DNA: TGTGCCACCAGTGATTCCGACAGGTCCTTCTCTGGGGCCAACGTCCTGACTTTC. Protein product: CATSDSDRSFSGANVLTF.

Written as DNA, the CDR3 is TGTGCCACCCAAGCGGGATATTCGAATGAGCAGTTCTTC. The encoded protein is CATQAGYSNEQFF. This chain joins TRBV3-1 and TRBJ2-1, with TRBD2 matching 7 bases. Germline V gene lookup returns CDR1 LGHDT and CDR2 YNNKEL (reference sequence). The CDR3 consists of 13 residues. The junction had 10 bases not matched to a gene; V was cut back by 10 bases and J by 7 bases.